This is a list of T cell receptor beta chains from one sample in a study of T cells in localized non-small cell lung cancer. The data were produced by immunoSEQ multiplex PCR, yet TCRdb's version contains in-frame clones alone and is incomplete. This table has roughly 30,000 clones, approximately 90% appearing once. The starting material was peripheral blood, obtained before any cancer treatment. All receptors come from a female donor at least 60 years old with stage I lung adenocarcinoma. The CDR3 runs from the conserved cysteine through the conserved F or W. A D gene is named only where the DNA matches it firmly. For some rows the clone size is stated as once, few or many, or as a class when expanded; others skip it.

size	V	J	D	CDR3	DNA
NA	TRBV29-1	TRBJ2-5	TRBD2	CSVERTSGETQYF	TGCAGCGTTGAACGTACTAGCGGAGAGACCCAGTACTTC
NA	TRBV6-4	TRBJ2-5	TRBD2	CASSDSSSGSFETQYF	TGTGCCAGCAGTGACTCGTCTAGCGGGAGTTTTGAGACCCAGTACTTC
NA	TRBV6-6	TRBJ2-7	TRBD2	CASRLSGASYEQYF	TGTGCCAGCAGATTAAGCGGGGCGTCCTACGAGCAGTACTTC
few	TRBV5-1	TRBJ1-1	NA	CASSLGQDPEKAFF	TGCGCCAGCAGCTTGGGACAGGACCCTGAGAAAGCTTTCTTT
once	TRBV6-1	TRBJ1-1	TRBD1	CASSRTGGADTEAFF	TGTGCCAGCAGCAGGACAGGGGGCGCGGACACTGAAGCTTTCTTT
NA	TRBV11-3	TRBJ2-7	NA	CASSLESGDNYEQYF	TGTGCCAGCAGCCTAGAATCAGGGGATAACTACGAGCAGTACTTC
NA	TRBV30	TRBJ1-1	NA	CAGWMNTEAFF	TGTGCCGGTTGGATGAACACTGAAGCTTTCTTT
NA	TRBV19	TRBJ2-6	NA	CASSSRGAGRVTGANVLTF	TGTGCCAGTAGTTCCAGAGGGGCGGGCAGGGTAACGGGGGCCAACGTCCTGACTTTC
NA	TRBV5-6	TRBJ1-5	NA	CASSLTGELYQPQHF	TGTGCCAGCAGTCTCACCGGGGAACTGTATCAGCCCCAGCATTTT
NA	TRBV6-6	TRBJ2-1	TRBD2	CASSSTSGGNNEQFF	TGTGCCAGCAGCTCCACTAGCGGGGGGAACAATGAGCAGTTCTTC
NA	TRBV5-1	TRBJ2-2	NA	CASSYPSGADSNTGELFF	TGCGCCAGCAGCTACCCGTCAGGAGCGGATTCCAACACCGGGGAGCTGTTTTTT
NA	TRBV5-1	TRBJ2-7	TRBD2	CASSSGLAGRSYEQYF	TGCGCCAGCAGCAGCGGTCTAGCGGGGAGGTCCTACGAGCAGTACTTC
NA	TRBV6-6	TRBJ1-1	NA	CASSDQGGGTEAFF	TGTGCCAGCAGTGACCAAGGGGGAGGTACTGAAGCTTTCTTT
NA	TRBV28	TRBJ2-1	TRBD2	CASSPGGAGGPRYNEQFF	TGTGCCAGCAGCCCCGGAGGAGCGGGAGGGCCGCGATACAATGAGCAGTTCTTC
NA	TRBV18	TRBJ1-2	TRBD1	CASSHSSGTGDGYTF	TGTGCCAGCTCACACTCGTCCGGGACAGGGGATGGCTACACCTTC
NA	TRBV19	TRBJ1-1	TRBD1	CASASRQGVTEAFF	TGTGCCAGTGCCAGTAGACAGGGGGTGACTGAAGCTTTCTTT
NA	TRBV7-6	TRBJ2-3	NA	CASSLLGVADTQYF	TGTGCCAGCAGCTTACTGGGGGTAGCGGATACGCAGTATTTT
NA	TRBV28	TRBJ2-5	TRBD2	CASSRSGSHQETQYF	TGTGCCAGCAGTCGTAGCGGGAGCCACCAAGAGACCCAGTACTTC
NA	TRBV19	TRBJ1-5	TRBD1	CASSLGTGSNQPQHF	TGTGCCAGTAGTCTGGGGACAGGTAGCAATCAGCCCCAGCATTTT
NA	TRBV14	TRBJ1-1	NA	CASSQYENTEAFF	TGTGCCAGCAGCCAGTATGAGAACACTGAAGCTTTCTTT
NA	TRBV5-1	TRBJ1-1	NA	CASSLVEKGVTEAFF	TGCGCCAGCAGCTTGGTAGAGAAGGGAGTCACTGAAGCTTTCTTT
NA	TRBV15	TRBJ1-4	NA	CATSRDLVSNEKLFF	TGTGCCACCAGCAGAGATCTGGTATCTAATGAAAAACTGTTTTTT
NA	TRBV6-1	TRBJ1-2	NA	CASSEGDSYGYTF	TGTGCCAGCAGTGAGGGGGATTCGTATGGCTACACCTTC
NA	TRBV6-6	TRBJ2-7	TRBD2	CASSQAGGPYEQYF	TGTGCCAGCAGTCAAGCGGGAGGGCCTTACGAGCAGTACTTC
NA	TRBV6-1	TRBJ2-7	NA	CASKALYSSYEQYF	TGTGCCAGCAAGGCCTTATACAGCTCCTACGAGCAGTACTTC
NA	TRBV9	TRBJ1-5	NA	CASSVRGSGDGQPQHF	TGTGCCAGCAGCGTCAGGGGATCTGGGGACGGTCAGCCCCAGCATTTT
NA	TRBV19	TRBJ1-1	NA	CASIWGGTEAFF	TGTGCCAGTATCTGGGGGGGAACTGAAGCTTTCTTT
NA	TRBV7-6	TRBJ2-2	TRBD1	CASRSPDRAGELFF	TGTGCCAGCAGATCTCCCGACAGGGCCGGGGAGCTGTTTTTT
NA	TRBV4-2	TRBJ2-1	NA	CASGGVGKEGEQFF	TGTGCCAGCGGCGGAGTTGGGAAGGAGGGTGAGCAGTTCTTC
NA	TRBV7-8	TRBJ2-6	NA	CASSLPGLLIGANVLTF	TGTGCCAGCAGCTTACCGGGACTCTTAATCGGGGCCAACGTCCTGACTTTC
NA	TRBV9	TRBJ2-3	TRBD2	CASSVATERDPPDTQYF	TGTGCCAGCAGCGTAGCTACTGAGCGGGACCCCCCGGATACGCAGTATTTT
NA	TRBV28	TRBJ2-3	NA	CASKKTLDTQYF	TGTGCCAGCAAGAAAACGTTAGATACGCAGTATTTT
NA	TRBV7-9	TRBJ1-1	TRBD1	CASSSRRTGRGTEAFF	TGTGCCAGCAGTTCCCGACGGACAGGGCGGGGAACTGAAGCTTTCTTT
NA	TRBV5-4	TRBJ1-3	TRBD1	CASSLDLGTGGYGNTIYF	TGTGCCAGCAGCTTGGATTTAGGGACAGGGGGCTATGGAAACACCATATATTTT
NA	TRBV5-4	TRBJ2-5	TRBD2	CASSLALAGGETQYF	TGTGCCAGCAGCTTGGCACTAGCGGGGGGGGAGACCCAGTACTTC
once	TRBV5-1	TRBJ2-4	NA	CASSSEGENIQYF	TGCGCCAGCAGTTCCGAAGGGGAAAACATTCAGTACTTC
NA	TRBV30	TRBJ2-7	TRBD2	CAWSVRGVSSYEQYF	TGTGCCTGGAGTGTTCGGGGGGTAAGCTCCTACGAGCAGTACTTC
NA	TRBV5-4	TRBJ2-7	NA	CASSLPPLSGQYF	TGTGCCAGCAGCTTGCCCCCCCTTTCCGGGCAGTACTTC
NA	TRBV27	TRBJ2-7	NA	CASSPQTERYEQYF	TGTGCCAGCAGTCCCCAGACAGAGCGATACGAGCAGTACTTC
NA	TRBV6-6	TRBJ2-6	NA	CASSQTRGANVLTF	TGTGCCAGCAGTCAAACTCGAGGGGCCAACGTCCTGACTTTC